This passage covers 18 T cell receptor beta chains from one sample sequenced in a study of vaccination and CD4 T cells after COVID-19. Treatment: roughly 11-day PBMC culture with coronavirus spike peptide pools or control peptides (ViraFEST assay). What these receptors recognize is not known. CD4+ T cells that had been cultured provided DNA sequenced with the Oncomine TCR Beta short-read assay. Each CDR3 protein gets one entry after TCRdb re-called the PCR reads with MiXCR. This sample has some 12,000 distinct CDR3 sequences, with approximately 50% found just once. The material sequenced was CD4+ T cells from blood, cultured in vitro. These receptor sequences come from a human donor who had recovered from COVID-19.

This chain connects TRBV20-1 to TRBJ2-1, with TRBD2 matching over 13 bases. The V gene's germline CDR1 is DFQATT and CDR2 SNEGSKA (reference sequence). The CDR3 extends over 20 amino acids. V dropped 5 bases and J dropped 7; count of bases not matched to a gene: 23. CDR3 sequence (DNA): TGCAGTGCTTCCCGCCAGCTACTAGCGGGAGGGGAGGTGTGGTTGAATGAGCAGTTCTTC. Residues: CSASRQLLAGGEVWLNEQFF.

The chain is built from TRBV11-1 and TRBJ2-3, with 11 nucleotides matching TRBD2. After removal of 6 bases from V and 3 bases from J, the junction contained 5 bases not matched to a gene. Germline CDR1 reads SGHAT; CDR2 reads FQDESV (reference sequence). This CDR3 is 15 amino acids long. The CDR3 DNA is TGTGCCAGCAGACCACTAGCGGGAGAAACAGATACGCAGTATTTT. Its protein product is CASRPLAGETDTQYF.

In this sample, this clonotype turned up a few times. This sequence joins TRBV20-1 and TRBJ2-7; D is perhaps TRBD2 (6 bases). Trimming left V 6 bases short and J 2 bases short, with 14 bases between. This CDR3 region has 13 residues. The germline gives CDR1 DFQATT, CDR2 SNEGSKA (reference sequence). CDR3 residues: CSAMGGETYEQYF. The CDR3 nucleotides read TGCAGTGCCATGGGAGGAGAAACCTACGAGCAGTACTTC.

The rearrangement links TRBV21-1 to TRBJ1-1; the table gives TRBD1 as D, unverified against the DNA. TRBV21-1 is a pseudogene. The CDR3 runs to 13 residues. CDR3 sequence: CASEPGENTEAFF. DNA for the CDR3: TGTGCCAGCGAACCAGGGGAAAACACTGAAGCTTTCTTT.

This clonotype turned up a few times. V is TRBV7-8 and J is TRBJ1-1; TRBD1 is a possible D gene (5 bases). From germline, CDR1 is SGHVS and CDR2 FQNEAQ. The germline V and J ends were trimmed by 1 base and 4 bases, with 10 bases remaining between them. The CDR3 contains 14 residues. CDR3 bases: TGTGCCAGCAGCTTAGTCAGGGCGGGCACTGAAGCTTTCTTT. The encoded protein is CASSLVRAGTEAFF.

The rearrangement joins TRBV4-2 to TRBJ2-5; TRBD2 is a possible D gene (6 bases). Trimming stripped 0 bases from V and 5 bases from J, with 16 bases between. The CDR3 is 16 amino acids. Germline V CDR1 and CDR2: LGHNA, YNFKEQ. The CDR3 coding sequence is TGTGCCAGCAGCCAAGATCTAAGGAGGGCCTGGGAGACCCAGTACTTC. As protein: CASSQDLRRAWETQYF.

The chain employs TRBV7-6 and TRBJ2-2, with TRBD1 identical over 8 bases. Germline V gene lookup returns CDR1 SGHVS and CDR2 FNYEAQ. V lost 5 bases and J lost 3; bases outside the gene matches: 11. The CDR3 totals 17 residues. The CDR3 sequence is CASSRRTQGADTGELFF. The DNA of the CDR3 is TGTGCCAGCAGCCGAAGAACTCAGGGGGCGGACACCGGGGAGCTGTTTTTT.

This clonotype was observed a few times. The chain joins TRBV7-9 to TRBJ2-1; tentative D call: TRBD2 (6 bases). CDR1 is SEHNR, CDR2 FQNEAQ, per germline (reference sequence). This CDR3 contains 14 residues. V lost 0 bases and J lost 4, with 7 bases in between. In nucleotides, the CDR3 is TGTGCCAGCAGCTTAGCGGGAGGATACAATGAGCAGTTCTTC. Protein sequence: CASSLAGGYNEQFF.

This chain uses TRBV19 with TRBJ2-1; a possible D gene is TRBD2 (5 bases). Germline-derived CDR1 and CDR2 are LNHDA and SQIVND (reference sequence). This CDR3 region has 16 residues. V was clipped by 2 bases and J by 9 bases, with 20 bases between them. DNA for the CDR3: TGTGCCAGTAGTATAATGGTATTGTCCGGGGAGCCTGAGCAGTTCTTC. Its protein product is CASSIMVLSGEPEQFF.

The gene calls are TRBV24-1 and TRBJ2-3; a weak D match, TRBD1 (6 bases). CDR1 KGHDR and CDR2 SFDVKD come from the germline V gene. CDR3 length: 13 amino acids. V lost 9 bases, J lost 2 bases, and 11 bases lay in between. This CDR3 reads CATLDRYTDTQYF. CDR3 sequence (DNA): TGTGCCACCCTCGACAGGTACACAGATACGCAGTATTTT.

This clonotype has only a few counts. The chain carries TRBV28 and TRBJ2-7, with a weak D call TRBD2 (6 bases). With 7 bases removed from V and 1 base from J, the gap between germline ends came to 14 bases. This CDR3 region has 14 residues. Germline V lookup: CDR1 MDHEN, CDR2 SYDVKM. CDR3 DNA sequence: TGTGCCAGCATTGGGTTTGCGGGGTCCTACGAGCAGTACTTC. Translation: CASIGFAGSYEQYF.

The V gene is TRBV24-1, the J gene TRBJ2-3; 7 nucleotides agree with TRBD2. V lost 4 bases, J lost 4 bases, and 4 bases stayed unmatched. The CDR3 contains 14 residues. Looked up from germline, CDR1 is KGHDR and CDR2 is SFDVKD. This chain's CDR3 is CATSDSGIADTQYF. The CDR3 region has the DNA TGTGCCACCAGTGACAGCGGGATAGCAGATACGCAGTATTTT.

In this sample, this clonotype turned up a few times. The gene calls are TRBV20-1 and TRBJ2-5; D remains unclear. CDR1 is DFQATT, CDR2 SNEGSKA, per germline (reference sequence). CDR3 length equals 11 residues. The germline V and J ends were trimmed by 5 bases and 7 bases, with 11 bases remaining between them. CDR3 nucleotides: TGCAGTGCTGGGCCGAAAGTGACCCAGTACTTC. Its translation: CSAGPKVTQYF.

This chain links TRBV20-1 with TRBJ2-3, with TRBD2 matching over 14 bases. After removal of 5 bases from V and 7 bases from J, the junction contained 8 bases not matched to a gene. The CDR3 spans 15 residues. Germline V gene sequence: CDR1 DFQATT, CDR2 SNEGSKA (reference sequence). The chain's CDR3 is CSAGKGLAGGNTQYF. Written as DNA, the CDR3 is TGCAGTGCTGGAAAAGGACTAGCGGGAGGAAATACGCAGTATTTT.

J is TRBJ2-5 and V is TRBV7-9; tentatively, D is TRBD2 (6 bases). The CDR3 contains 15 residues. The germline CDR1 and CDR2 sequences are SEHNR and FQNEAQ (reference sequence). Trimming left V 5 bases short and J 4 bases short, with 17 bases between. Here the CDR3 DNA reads TGTGCCAGCAGCGTGAGGCGGGGTTTCCTAGAGACCCAGTACTTC. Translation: CASSVRRGFLETQYF.

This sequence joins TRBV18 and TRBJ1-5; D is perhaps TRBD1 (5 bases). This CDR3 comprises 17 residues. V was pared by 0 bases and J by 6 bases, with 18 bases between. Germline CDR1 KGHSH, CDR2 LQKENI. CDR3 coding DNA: TGTGCCAGCTCACCACCGTCGGGGGGGTCGCGGAGTCAGCCCCAGCATTTT. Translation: CASSPPSGGSRSQPQHF.

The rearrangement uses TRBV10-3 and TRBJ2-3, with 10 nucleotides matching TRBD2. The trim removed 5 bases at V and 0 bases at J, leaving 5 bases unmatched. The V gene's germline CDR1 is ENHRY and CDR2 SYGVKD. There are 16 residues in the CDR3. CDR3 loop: CAISLQTSGSTDTQYF. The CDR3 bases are TGTGCCATCAGTCTACAGACTAGCGGGAGCACAGATACGCAGTATTTT.

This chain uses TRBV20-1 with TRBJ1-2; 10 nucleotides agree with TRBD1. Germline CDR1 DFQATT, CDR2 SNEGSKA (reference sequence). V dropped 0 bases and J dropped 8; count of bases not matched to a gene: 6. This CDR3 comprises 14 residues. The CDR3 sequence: CSARDQGQGRGYTF. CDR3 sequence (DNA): TGCAGTGCTAGAGATCAGGGACAGGGGCGAGGCTACACCTTC.